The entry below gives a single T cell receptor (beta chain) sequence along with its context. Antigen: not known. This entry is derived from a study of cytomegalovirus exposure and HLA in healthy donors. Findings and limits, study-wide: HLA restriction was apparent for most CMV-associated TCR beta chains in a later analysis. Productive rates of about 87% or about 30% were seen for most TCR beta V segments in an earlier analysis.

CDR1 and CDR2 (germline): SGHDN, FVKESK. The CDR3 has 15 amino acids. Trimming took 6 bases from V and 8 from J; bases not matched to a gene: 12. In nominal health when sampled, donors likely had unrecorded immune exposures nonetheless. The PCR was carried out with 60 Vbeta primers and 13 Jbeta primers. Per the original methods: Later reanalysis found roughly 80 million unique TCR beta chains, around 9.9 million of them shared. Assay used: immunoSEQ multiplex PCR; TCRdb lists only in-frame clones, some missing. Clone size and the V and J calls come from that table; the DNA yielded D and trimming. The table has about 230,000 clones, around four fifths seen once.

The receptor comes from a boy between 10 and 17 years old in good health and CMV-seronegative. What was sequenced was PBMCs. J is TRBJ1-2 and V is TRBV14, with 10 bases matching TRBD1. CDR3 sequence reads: CASRGPGQGEGGYTF. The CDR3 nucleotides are TGTGCCAGCAGAGGACCAGGACAGGGGGAAGGAGGCTACACCTTC. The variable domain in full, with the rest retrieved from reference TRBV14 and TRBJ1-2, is EAGVTQFPSHSVIEKGQTVTLRCDPISGHDNLYWYRRVMGKEIKFLLHFVKESKQDESGMPNNRFLAERTGGTYSTLKVQPAELEDSGVYFCASRGPGQGEGGYTFGSGTRLTVV.